The T cell receptor beta chain described here comes from a study of long-term antiretroviral therapy in people with HIV. Findings and limits, study-wide: Clones that expanded before ART (that is, prior to treatment) dominated the repertoire at all time points. In samples taken after ART, diversity increased but remained below transplant donor control levels.

Version v3.0 of the immunoSEQ assay ran at survey level. The repertoire was sequenced with immunoSEQ multiplex PCR; TCRdb's copy has only in-frame clones and lacks some. The table lists about 39,000 clones, about 86% of them singletons. This clone has only a few counts. The antigen is unknown. V lost 7 bases and J 3 bases, leaving 15 bases between the germline ends. Per the germline V gene, CDR1 is SEHNR and CDR2 is FQNEAQ (reference sequence). The CDR3 contains 15 residues. The sequencing here drew on unsorted PBMCs, taken 1.2 years after starting antiretroviral therapy. The sequence came from a woman aged 45-65 years with HIV. V and J are TRBV7-9 and TRBJ2-2, with unresolved D. CDR3 region: CASTSLRVDTGELFF. In nucleotides, the CDR3 is TGTGCCAGCACCAGTCTTCGGGTGGACACCGGGGAGCTGTTTTTT.